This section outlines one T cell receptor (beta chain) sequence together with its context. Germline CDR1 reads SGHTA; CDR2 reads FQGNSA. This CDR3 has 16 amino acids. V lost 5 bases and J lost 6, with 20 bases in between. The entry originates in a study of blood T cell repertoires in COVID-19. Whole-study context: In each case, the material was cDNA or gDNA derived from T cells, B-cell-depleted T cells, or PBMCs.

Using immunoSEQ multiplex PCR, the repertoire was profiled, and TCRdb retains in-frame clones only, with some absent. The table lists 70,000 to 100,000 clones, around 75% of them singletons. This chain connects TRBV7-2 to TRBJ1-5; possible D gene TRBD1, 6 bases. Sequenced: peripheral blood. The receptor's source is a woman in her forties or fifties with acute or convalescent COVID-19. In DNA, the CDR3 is TGTGCCAGCAGCCCAGGACAGTTAAGCATGGGTCAGCCCCAGCATTTT. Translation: CASSPGQLSMGQPQHF.